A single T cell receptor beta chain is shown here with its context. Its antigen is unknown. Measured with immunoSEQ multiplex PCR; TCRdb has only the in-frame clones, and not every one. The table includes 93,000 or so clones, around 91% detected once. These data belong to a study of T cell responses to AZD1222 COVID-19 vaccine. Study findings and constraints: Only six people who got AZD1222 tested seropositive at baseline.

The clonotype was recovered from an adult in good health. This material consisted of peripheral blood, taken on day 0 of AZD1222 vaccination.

DNA of the CDR3: TGTGCCAGCAGCCCCCGGGACAGTGAGCTGTACGAGCAGTACTTC. Encoded protein: CASSPRDSELYEQYF. The chain carries TRBV6-5 and TRBJ2-7; 7 bases are a match to TRBD1. Germline V gives CDR1 MNHEY, CDR2 SVGAGI. The CDR3 loop spans 15 amino acids. Germline trimming cut 6 bases from V and 4 bases from J; bases unmatched to any gene: 12.